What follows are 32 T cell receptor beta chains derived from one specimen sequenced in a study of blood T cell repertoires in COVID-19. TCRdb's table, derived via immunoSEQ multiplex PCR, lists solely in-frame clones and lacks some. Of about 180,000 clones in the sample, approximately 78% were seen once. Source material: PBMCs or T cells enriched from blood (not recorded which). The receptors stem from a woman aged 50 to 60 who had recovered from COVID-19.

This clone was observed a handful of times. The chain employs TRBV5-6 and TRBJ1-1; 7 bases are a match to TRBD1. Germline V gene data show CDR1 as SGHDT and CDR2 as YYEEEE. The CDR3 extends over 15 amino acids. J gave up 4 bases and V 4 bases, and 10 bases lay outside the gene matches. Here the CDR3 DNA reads TGTGCCAGCAGCGGCTCAGGGGGGTCAAGCACTGAAGCTTTCTTT. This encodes CASSGSGGSSTEAFF.

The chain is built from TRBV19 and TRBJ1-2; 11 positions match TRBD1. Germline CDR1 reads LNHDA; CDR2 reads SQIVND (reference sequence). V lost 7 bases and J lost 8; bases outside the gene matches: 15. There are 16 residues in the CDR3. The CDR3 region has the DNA TGTGCCAGTATCTCGGACAGGGGGCATCGAGGAAGGGGCTACACCTTC. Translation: CASISDRGHRGRGYTF.

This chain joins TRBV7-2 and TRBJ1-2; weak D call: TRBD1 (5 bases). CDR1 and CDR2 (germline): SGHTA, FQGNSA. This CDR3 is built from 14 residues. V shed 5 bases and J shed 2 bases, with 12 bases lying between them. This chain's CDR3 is CASSAGQRNYGYTF. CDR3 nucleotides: TGTGCCAGCAGCGCAGGACAAAGGAACTATGGCTACACCTTC.

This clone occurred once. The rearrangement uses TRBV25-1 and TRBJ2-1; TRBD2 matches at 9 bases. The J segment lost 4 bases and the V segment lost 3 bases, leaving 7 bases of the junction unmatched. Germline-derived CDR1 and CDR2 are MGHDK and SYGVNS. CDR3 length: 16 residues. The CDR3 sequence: CASSDLSGSSYNEQFF. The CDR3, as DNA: TGTGCCAGCAGTGACCTTAGCGGGAGCTCTTACAATGAGCAGTTCTTC.

The CDR3 spells CASSFSRRGGYTF. As DNA, the CDR3 is TGTGCCAGCAGTTTCTCCCGGCGGGGGGGCTACACCTTC. The J gene is TRBJ1-2, the V gene TRBV27; D might be TRBD1 (5 bases). The germline V and J ends were trimmed by 3 bases and 8 bases, with 13 bases remaining between them. The length of the CDR3 is 13 residues. Germline-derived CDR1 and CDR2 are MNHEY and SMNVEV (reference sequence).

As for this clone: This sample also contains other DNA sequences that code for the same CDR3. In DNA, the CDR3 is TGTGCCAGCAGTCCATCAGGTTACGAGCAGTACTTC. Amino acids: CASSPSGYEQYF. The chain joins TRBV7-9 to TRBJ2-7; no reliable D call. The CDR3 extends over 12 amino acids. Germline lookup yields CDR1 SEHNR and CDR2 FQNEAQ (reference sequence). V lost 6 bases and J 4 bases, leaving 10 bases between the germline ends.

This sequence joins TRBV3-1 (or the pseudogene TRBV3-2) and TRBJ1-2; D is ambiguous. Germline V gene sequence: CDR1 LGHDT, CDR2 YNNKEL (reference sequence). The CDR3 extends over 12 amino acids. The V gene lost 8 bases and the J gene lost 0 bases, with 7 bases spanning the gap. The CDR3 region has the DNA TGTGCCAGCTCTCTAGCTAACTATGGCTACACCTTC. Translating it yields CASSLANYGYTF.

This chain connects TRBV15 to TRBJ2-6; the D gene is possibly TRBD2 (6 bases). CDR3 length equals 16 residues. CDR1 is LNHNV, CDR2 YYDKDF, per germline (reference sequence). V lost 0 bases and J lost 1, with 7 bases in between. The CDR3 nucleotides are TGTGCCACCAGCAGAGACGGGACTTCTGGGGCCAACGTCCTGACTTTC. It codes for CATSRDGTSGANVLTF.

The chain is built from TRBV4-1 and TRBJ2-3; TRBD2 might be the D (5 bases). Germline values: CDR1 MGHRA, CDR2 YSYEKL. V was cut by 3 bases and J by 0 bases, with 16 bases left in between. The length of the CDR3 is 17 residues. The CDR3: CASSHLPVGGSTDTQYF. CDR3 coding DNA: TGCGCCAGCAGCCACCTACCGGTAGGCGGGAGCACAGATACGCAGTATTTT.

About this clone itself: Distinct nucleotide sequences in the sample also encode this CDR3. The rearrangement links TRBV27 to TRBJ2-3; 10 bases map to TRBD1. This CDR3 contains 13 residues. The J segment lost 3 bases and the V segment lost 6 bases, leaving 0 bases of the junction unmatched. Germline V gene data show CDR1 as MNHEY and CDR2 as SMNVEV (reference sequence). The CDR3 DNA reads TGTGCCAGCAGGGGACAGGGGACAGATACGCAGTATTTT. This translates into CASRGQGTDTQYF.

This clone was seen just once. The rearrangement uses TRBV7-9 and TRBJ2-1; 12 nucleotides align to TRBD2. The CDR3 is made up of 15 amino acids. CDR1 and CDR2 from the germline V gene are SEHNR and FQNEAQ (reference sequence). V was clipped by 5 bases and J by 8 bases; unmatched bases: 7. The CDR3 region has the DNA TGTGCCAGCAGCCGATGGACTAGCGGGAAAGATGAGCAGTTCTTC. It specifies CASSRWTSGKDEQFF.

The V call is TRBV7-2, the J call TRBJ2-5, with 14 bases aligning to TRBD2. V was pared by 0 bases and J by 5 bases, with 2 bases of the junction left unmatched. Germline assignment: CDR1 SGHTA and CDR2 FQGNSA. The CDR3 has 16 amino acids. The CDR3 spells CASSLAGLAGVETQYF. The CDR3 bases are TGTGCCAGCAGCTTAGCGGGACTAGCGGGAGTGGAGACCCAGTACTTC.

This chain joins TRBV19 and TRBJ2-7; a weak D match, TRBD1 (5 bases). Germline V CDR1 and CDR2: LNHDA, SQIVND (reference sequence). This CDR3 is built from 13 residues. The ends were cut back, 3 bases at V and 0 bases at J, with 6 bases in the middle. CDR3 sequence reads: CASSIGHSYEQYF. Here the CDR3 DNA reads TGTGCCAGTAGTATTGGACACTCCTACGAGCAGTACTTC. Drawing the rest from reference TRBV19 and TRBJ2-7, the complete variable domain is DGGITQSPKYLFRKEGQNVTLSCEQNLNHDAMYWYRQDPGQGLRLIYYSQIVNDFQKGDIAEGYSVSREKKESFPLTVTSAQKNPTAFYLCASSIGHSYEQYFGPGTRLTVT.

The CDR3: CASSLIVTVYEQYF. CDR3 nucleotides: TGTGCCAGCAGCTTGATCGTGACAGTCTACGAGCAGTACTTC. This chain uses TRBV7-2 with TRBJ2-7; perhaps TRBD1 as D (5 bases). V was cut by 3 bases and J by 3 bases, with 12 bases left in between. CDR1 SGHTA and CDR2 FQGNSA come from the germline V gene. The CDR3 spans 14 residues.

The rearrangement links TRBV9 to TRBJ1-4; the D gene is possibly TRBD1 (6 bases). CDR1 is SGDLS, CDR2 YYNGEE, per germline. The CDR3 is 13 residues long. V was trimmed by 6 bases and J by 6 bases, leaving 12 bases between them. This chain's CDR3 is CASIRGRDEKLFF. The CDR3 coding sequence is TGTGCCAGCATCAGGGGAAGAGATGAAAAACTGTTTTTT.

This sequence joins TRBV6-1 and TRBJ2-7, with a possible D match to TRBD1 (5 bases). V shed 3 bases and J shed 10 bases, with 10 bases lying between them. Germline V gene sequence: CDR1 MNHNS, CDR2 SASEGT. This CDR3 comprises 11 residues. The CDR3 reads CASSEQGVQYF. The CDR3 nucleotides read TGTGCCAGCAGTGAGCAGGGTGTACAGTACTTC.

In DNA, the CDR3 is TGTGCCGTCTCGCAGGGGGCGACTAGCACAGATACGCAGTATTTT. Encoded protein: CAVSQGATSTDTQYF. The chain uses TRBV10-3 and TRBJ2-3; 8 bases line up with TRBD1. V trimming: 11 bases; J trimming: 0 bases; junction bases outside the gene matches: 10. CDR3 length: 15 amino acids. CDR1 and CDR2 (germline): ENHRY, SYGVKD.

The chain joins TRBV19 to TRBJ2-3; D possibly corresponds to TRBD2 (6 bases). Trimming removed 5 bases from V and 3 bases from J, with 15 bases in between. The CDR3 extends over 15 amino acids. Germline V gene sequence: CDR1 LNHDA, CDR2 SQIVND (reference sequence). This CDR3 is CASSSLLAGTDTQYF. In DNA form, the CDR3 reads TGTGCCAGTAGTTCCCTACTAGCCGGGACAGATACGCAGTATTTT.

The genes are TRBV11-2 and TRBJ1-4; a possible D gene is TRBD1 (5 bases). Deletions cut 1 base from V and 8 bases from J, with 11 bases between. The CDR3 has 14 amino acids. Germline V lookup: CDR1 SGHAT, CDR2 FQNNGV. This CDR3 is CASSLGGVEEKLFF. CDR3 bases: TGTGCCAGCAGCTTAGGGGGGGTCGAAGAAAAACTGTTTTTT.

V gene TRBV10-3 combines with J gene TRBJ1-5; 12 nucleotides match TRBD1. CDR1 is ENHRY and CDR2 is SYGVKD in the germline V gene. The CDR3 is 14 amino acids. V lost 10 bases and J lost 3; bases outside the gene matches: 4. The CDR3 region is CATGTGGSNQPQHF. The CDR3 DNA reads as TGTGCCACAGGGACAGGGGGCTCCAATCAGCCCCAGCATTTT.

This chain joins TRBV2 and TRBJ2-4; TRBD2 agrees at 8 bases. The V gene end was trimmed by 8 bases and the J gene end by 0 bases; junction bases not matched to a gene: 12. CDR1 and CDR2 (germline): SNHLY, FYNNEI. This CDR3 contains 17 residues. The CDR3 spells CASEGGSGRVAKNIQYF. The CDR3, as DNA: TGTGCCAGCGAAGGGGGAAGCGGGAGAGTAGCCAAAAACATTCAGTACTTC.

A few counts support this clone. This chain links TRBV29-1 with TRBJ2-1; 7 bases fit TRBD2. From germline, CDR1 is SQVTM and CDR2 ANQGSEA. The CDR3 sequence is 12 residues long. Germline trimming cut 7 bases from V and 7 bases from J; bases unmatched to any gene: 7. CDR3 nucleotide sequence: TGCAGCGCGGACTACGGGGGGAATGAGCAGTTCTTC. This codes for CSADYGGNEQFF.

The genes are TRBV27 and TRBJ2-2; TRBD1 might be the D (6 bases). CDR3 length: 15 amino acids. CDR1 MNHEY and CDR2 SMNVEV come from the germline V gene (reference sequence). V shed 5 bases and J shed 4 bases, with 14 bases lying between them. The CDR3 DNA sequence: TGTGCCAGCAGTCCCGAGACAGGATCCACCGGGGAGCTGTTTTTT. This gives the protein CASSPETGSTGELFF.

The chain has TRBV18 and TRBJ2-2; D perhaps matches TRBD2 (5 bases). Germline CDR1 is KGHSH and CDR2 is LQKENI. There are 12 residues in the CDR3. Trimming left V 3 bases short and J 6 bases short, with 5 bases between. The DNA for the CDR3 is TGTGCCAGCTCACCCGGGGCCGGGGAGCTGTTTTTT. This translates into CASSPGAGELFF.

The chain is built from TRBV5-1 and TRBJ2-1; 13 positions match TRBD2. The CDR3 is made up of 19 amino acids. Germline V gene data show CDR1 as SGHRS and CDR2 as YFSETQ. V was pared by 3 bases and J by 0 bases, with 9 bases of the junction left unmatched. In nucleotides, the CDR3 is TGCGCCAGCAGCTCCCCGGGACTAGCGGGACGAGCCTCCTACAATGAGCAGTTCTTC. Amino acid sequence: CASSSPGLAGRASYNEQFF.

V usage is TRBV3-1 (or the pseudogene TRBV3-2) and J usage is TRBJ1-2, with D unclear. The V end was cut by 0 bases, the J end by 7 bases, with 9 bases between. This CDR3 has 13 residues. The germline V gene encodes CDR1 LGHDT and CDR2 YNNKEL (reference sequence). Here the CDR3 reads CASSQESLGGYTF. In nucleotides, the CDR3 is TGTGCCAGCAGCCAAGAATCACTTGGTGGCTACACCTTC.

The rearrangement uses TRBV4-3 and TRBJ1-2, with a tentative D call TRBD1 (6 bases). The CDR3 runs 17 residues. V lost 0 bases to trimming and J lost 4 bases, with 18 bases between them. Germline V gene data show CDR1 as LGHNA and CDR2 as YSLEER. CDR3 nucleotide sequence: TGCGCCAGCAGCCAAGAAGGGCGGGGGGCAAAGACCTATGGCTACACCTTC. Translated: CASSQEGRGAKTYGYTF.

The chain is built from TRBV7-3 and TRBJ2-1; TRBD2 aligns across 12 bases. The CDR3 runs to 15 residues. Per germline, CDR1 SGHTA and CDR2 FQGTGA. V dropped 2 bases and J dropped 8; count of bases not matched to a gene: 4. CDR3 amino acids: CASSLLAGGPHEQFF. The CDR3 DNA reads TGTGCCAGCAGCTTACTAGCGGGAGGGCCTCATGAGCAGTTCTTC. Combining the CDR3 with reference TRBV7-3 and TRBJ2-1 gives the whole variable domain GAGVSQTPSNKVTEKGKYVELRCDPISGHTALYWYRQSLGQGPEFLIYFQGTGAADDSGLPNDRFFAVRPEGSVSTLKIQRTERGDSAVYLCASSLLAGGPHEQFFGPGTRLTVL.

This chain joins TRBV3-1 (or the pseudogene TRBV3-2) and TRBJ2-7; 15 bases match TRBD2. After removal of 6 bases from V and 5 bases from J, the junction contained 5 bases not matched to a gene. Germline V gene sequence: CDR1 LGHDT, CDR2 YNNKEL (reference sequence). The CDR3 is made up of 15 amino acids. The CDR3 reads CASSRGLAGGDEQYF. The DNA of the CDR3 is TGTGCCAGCAGTCGCGGACTAGCGGGAGGGGACGAGCAGTACTTC.

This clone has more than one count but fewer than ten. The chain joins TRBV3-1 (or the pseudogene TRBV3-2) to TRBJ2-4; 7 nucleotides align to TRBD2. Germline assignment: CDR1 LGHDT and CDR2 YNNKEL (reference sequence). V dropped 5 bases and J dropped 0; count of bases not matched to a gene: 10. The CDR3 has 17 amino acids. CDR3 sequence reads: CASSIEASGLAKNIQYF. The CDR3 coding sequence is TGTGCCAGCAGCATCGAGGCTAGCGGCTTAGCCAAAAACATTCAGTACTTC.

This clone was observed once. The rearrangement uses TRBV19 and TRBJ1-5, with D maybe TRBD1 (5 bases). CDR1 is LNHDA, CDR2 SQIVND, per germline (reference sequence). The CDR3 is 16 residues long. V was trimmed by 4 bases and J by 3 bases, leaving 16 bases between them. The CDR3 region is CASSRSQGNNNQPQHF. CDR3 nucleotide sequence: TGTGCCAGTAGTAGGAGCCAGGGCAATAACAATCAGCCCCAGCATTTT.

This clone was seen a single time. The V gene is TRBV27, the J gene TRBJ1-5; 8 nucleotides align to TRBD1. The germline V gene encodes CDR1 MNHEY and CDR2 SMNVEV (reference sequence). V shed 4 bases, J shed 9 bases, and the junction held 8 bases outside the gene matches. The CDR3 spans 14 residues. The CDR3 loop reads CASSSTGVRLPQHF. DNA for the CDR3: TGTGCCAGCAGTTCGACAGGGGTTAGGCTGCCCCAGCATTTT.